This TCR beta chain stems from a study of blood T cell repertoires in COVID-19. Study as a whole: T cells, B-cell-depleted T cells, or PBMCs supplied cDNA or gDNA.

Original data processing: Estimated nucleated cell counts came from reference gene primer amplification. Sequencing used immunoSEQ multiplex PCR; TCRdb keeps in-frame clones, though not all of them. That table is the source of V, J and clone size, and D and trimming were worked out from the DNA. The sample includes some 50,000 clones, nearly 90% of them seen just once. Germline V CDR1 and CDR2: SGHRS, YFSETQ. CDR3 length equals 14 residues. V shed 0 bases and J shed 6 bases, with 12 bases lying between them. This receptor was taken from a man between 60 and 75 years old with acute or convalescent COVID-19. V is TRBV5-1 and J is TRBJ1-1; D gene unclear. The sample was peripheral blood. Here the CDR3 reads CASSLEGRRAEAFF. CDR3 nucleotides: TGCGCCAGCAGCTTGGAGGGCAGGAGGGCTGAAGCTTTCTTT.